A single sample gave rise to the 18 T cell receptor beta chains below, sequenced in a study of metastatic and nonmetastatic thyroid tumors. No patient received treatment before thyroid surgery. TCRdb re-called the PCR reads through MiXCR. The sample yields roughly 44,000 clones, roughly 26% seen once. The sample consisted of tumor tissue. The receptors derive from a female donor with papillary thyroid cancer or a benign thyroid nodule (not recorded which). Some clones in this sample may be carry-over from other donors' samples.

This clone was seen repeatedly, ten times or more. This rearrangement joins TRBV5-1 to TRBJ2-5; D remains ambiguous. This CDR3 is 11 amino acids long. Germline V lookup: CDR1 SGHRS, CDR2 YFSETQ. V shed 1 base and J shed 2 bases, with 0 bases lying between them. In DNA form, the CDR3 reads TGCGCCAGCAGCTTGCAAGAGACCCAGTACTTC. As protein: CASSLQETQYF.

The V call is TRBV18, the J call TRBJ2-7, with a tentative D call TRBD2 (6 bases). CDR1 is KGHSH and CDR2 is LQKENI in the germline V gene. Trimming removed 0 bases from V and 10 bases from J, with 16 bases in between. This CDR3 region has 14 residues. CDR3 amino acids: CASSPPSWTGDQYF. For the CDR3, the DNA is TGTGCCAGCTCACCACCTTCGTGGACGGGGGATCAGTACTTC.

This clone has at least ten counts. The rearrangement links TRBV19 to TRBJ1-1; D ambiguous. Trimming took off 7 bases at V and 3 bases at J, with 15 bases between the two ends. Germline-derived CDR1 and CDR2 are LNHDA and SQIVND (reference sequence). CDR3 size: 14 residues. The CDR3 DNA follows: TGTGCCAGTACCTCGCGGGTTAAGGACACTGAAGCTTTCTTT. This gives the protein CASTSRVKDTEAFF.

This clone was recorded at least ten times. The rearrangement links TRBV12-3 or TRBV12-4 to TRBJ2-5; D possibly corresponds to TRBD2 (5 bases). This CDR3 comprises 15 residues. The germline V and J ends were trimmed by 2 bases and 1 base, with 11 bases remaining between them. The CDR3 is CASSLTDWVQETQYF. In nucleotides, the CDR3 is TGTGCCAGCAGTTTAACGGACTGGGTCCAAGAGACCCAGTACTTC.

V is TRBV5-1 and J is TRBJ2-7; 8 nucleotides agree with TRBD1. V gave up 5 bases and J gave up 0 bases; unmatched junction bases: 4. This CDR3 is built from 14 residues. Germline V lookup: CDR1 SGHRS, CDR2 YFSETQ. The CDR3 region is CASRGDRGSYEQYF. The CDR3 DNA follows: TGCGCCAGCAGGGGAGACAGGGGCTCCTACGAGCAGTACTTC.

The chain recombines TRBV14 with TRBJ2-7; D remains ambiguous. The germline V gene has CDR1 SGHDN and CDR2 FVKESK. Trimming removed 0 bases at V and 9 bases at J, with 9 bases between. CDR3 length: 12 residues. CDR3 nucleotides: TGTGCCAGCAGCCAAGATAACTCGGTGCAGTACTTC. Translating gives CASSQDNSVQYF.

At least ten counts were recorded for this clone. The chain employs TRBV6-1 and TRBJ2-5; TRBD1 matches at 8 bases. The V gene end was trimmed by 6 bases and the J gene end by 2 bases; junction bases not matched to a gene: 2. CDR1 and CDR2 (germline): MNHNS, SASEGT. The CDR3 extends over 13 amino acids. CDR3 nucleotide sequence: TGTGCCAGCAGCCACAGGGGGCAAGAGACCCAGTACTTC. Residues: CASSHRGQETQYF.

This clone was counted many times. This chain joins TRBV12-3 or TRBV12-4 and TRBJ2-2; tentative D call: TRBD2 (5 bases). Trimming shortened V by 2 bases and J by 6 bases, and 7 bases separated the two germline ends. The CDR3 consists of 13 residues. The CDR3 nucleotides are TGTGCCAGCAGTTTACGGGGTGCCGGGGAGCTGTTTTTT. It is translated as CASSLRGAGELFF.

The chain uses TRBV30 and TRBJ1-2; no reliable D call. V was pared by 1 base and J by 4 bases, with 10 bases between. The length of the CDR3 is 13 residues. Germline CDR1 reads GTSNPN; CDR2 reads SVGIG (reference sequence). CDR3 residues: CAWSGSGFYGYTF. The CDR3 nucleotides read TGTGCCTGGAGTGGATCGGGATTCTATGGCTACACCTTC.

The chain couples TRBV7-8 to TRBJ2-7, with D perhaps given as TRBD1 or TRBD2 (5 bases each). The germline V gene encodes CDR1 SGHVS and CDR2 FQNEAQ. The V end lost 5 bases, the J end lost 4 bases, and 21 bases lay between the germline ends. This CDR3 has 16 amino acids. CDR3 in DNA: TGTGCCAGCAGCGAATTCCCCGGGACCCTAACTTACGAGCAGTACTTC. This codes for CASSEFPGTLTYEQYF.

This clone was recorded many times. V is TRBV4-3 and J is TRBJ2-1; D remains ambiguous. The CDR3 spans 17 residues. Germline-derived CDR1 and CDR2 are LGHNA and YSLEER. V was clipped by 0 bases and J by 0 bases, with 12 bases between them. DNA of the CDR3: TGCGCCAGCAGCCAAGATTTTTTCCCATACTCCTACAATGAGCAGTTCTTC. Protein product: CASSQDFFPYSYNEQFF.

The chain employs TRBV6-5 and TRBJ2-7; D not certain. V was pared by 2 bases and J by 8 bases, with 4 bases between. CDR1 and CDR2 (germline): MNHEY, SVGAGI. This CDR3 is built from 10 residues. The CDR3: CASSYPKQYF. Here the CDR3 DNA reads TGTGCCAGCAGTTACCCTAAGCAGTACTTC.

The chain is built from TRBV15 and TRBJ2-1, with 8 bases identical to TRBD2. CDR1 and CDR2 from the germline V gene are LNHNV and YYDKDF (reference sequence). After removal of 1 base from V and 2 bases from J, the junction contained 4 bases not matched to a gene. This CDR3 spans 16 amino acids. The CDR3 DNA is TGTGCCACCAGCAGAGGATCACTAGCGGCCTACAATGAGCAGTTCTTC. Translating gives CATSRGSLAAYNEQFF. The full variable domain, its missing parts supplied by reference TRBV15 and TRBJ2-1, is DAMVIQNPRYQVTQFGKPVTLSCSQTLNHNVMYWYQQKSSQAPKLLFHYYDKDFNNEADTPDNFQSRRPNTSFCFLDIRSPGLGDTAMYLCATSRGSLAAYNEQFFGPGTRLTVL.

In its sample, this clone was seen many times. The chain recombines TRBV6-4 with TRBJ1-2, with 9 bases fitting TRBD1. The CDR3 has 17 amino acids. Germline values: CDR1 MRHNA, CDR2 SNTAGT. V lost 2 bases to trimming and J lost 0 bases; unmatched junction nucleotides: 7. The CDR3 DNA reads TGTGCCAGCAGTGACGGGACAGGGATCGAGACTAACTATGGCTACACCTTC. The encoded protein is CASSDGTGIETNYGYTF.

This clone has only a few counts. The CDR3 reads CASSSRIRGYTF. The CDR3 DNA follows: TGTGCCAGCAGTTCGCGCATTCGCGGCTACACCTTC. This chain links TRBV28 with TRBJ1-2; no reliable D call. V was cut by 4 bases and J by 8 bases, with 11 bases left in between. There are 12 residues in the CDR3. CDR1 MDHEN and CDR2 SYDVKM come from the germline V gene.

This clone is medium-sized. The chain is built from TRBV4-1 and TRBJ2-1; 8 nucleotides line up with TRBD2. CDR1 and CDR2 from the germline V gene are MGHRA and YSYEKL. This CDR3 contains 16 residues. V was clipped by 6 bases and J by 3 bases; unmatched bases: 10. The CDR3 protein is CASRQQAGVGYNEQFF. The CDR3 DNA reads TGCGCCAGCAGGCAACAAGCGGGAGTCGGCTACAATGAGCAGTTCTTC.

This clone was detected only a few times. This CDR3 is also generated by other DNA sequences in the sample. This sequence joins TRBV6-4 and TRBJ1-2; 7 bases are a match to TRBD1. The CDR3 contains 15 residues. The V and J ends lost 3 bases and 8 bases, in that order; junction bases with no gene match: 12. Germline V gene data show CDR1 as MRHNA and CDR2 as SNTAGT. The CDR3 sequence is CASSEGPDRVDGYTF. Written as DNA, the CDR3 is TGTGCCAGCAGTGAAGGACCAGACAGGGTTGACGGCTACACCTTC.

This clone was counted at least ten times. The chain joins TRBV7-8 to TRBJ1-1, with D unresolved. CDR1 is SGHVS and CDR2 is FQNEAQ in the germline V gene. The CDR3 extends over 13 amino acids. Trimming took off 5 bases at V and 10 bases at J, with 17 bases between the two ends. CDR3 sequence reads: CASSIRWSSSAFF. CDR3 bases: TGTGCCAGCAGCATCCGCTGGAGTTCATCAGCTTTCTTT.